Presented here are 14 T cell receptor beta chains from one specimen sequenced in a study of cytomegalovirus exposure and HLA in healthy donors. PCR used 60 Vbeta primers and 13 Jbeta primers. Clones were read by immunoSEQ multiplex PCR, and TCRdb kept only the in-frame ones, dropping some. The table shows about 98,000 clones, with over 75% occurring only once. Sequenced material: PBMCs. The receptors come from a female donor in good health and CMV-seropositive.

This rearrangement joins TRBV6-5 to TRBJ2-2, with no clear D. V was cut by 5 bases and J by 2 bases, with 3 bases left in between. Germline V lookup: CDR1 MNHEY, CDR2 SVGAGI. The CDR3 runs 12 residues. The CDR3 DNA follows: TGTGCCAGCAGTCTTAACACCGGGGAGCTGTTTTTT. Translated, it gives CASSLNTGELFF.

The chain uses TRBV6-5 and TRBJ1-1; D may be TRBD1 (6 bases). V was cut by 2 bases and J by 6 bases, with 16 bases left in between. Germline V gene lookup returns CDR1 MNHEY and CDR2 SVGAGI. The CDR3 contains 15 residues. This chain's CDR3 is CASSYNLGGVAEAFF. The CDR3 DNA reads TGTGCCAGCAGTTACAATCTTGGGGGCGTCGCTGAAGCTTTCTTT.

This clone was seen a single time. The chain carries TRBV30 and TRBJ2-3, with a tentative D call TRBD1 (5 bases). The V end lost 1 base, the J end lost 6 bases, and 20 bases lay between the germline ends. The CDR3 length is 16 residues. Germline V gives CDR1 GTSNPN, CDR2 SVGIG (reference sequence). Written as DNA, the CDR3 is TGTGCCTGGAGTGAGGTAGGGGCGTTTTCGTCGGATACGCAGTATTTT. Translation gives CAWSEVGAFSSDTQYF. Full variable domain (outside the CDR3, taken from reference TRBV30 and TRBJ2-3): SQTIHQWPATLVQPVGSPLSLECTVEGTSNPNLYWYRQAAGRGLQLLFYSVGIGQISSEVPQNLSASRPQDRQFILSSKKLLLSDSGFYLCAWSEVGAFSSDTQYFGPGTRLTVL.

This clone was counted only a few times. The chain carries TRBV27 and TRBJ1-1; 9 bases fit TRBD1. The germline gives CDR1 MNHEY, CDR2 SMNVEV (reference sequence). CDR3 length: 13 amino acids. The junction had 4 bases not matched to a gene; V was cut back by 6 bases and J by 5 bases. Here the CDR3 reads CASRGQGWTEAFF. CDR3 sequence (DNA): TGTGCCAGCAGAGGACAGGGGTGGACTGAAGCTTTCTTT.

The V gene is TRBV9, the J gene TRBJ2-1, with 9 bases aligning to TRBD2. CDR1 and CDR2 from the germline V gene are SGDLS and YYNGEE. J was trimmed by 7 bases and V by 0 bases; bases with no gene match: 8. The CDR3 extends over 16 amino acids. The CDR3 DNA sequence: TGTGCCAGCAGCGTAGTGGGCGGGGGGGCCGCGAATGAGCAGTTCTTC. It translates to CASSVVGGGAANEQFF.

The V and J genes are TRBV29-1 and TRBJ1-2; possibly TRBD1 for D (6 bases). The CDR3 runs to 11 residues. V lost 7 bases and J 7 bases, leaving 13 bases between the germline ends. The germline V gene has CDR1 SQVTM and CDR2 ANQGSEA. The CDR3 reads CSDEGVGGYTF. CDR3 DNA sequence: TGCAGCGACGAGGGGGTTGGTGGCTACACCTTC.

The rearrangement uses TRBV29-1 and TRBJ1-2, with 8 bases lining up with TRBD1. Germline CDR1 reads SQVTM; CDR2 reads ANQGSEA. The J segment lost 8 bases and the V segment lost 7 bases, leaving 6 bases of the junction unmatched. The CDR3 sequence is 11 residues long. The DNA for the CDR3 is TGCAGCGCCCCGACAGGGGTCGGCTACACCTTC. Translation gives CSAPTGVGYTF.

V is TRBV4-1 and J is TRBJ1-5; D uncertain. Germline V CDR1 and CDR2: MGHRA, YSYEKL. The CDR3 runs 15 residues. Trimming removed 0 bases at V and 1 base at J, with 7 bases between. In nucleotides, the CDR3 is TGCGCCAGCAGCCAAGATGGGAGGAGCAATCAGCCCCAGCATTTT. This translates into CASSQDGRSNQPQHF.

As concerns this clone: The conserved phenylalanine or tryptophan normally closing the CDR3 is absent here, so this likely arose from a read error. The chain couples TRBV5-4 to TRBJ1-1; TRBD1 is a possible D gene (6 bases). Trimming removed 0 bases at V and 5 bases at J, with 8 bases between. The CDR3 consists of 13 residues. CDR1 is SGHNT and CDR2 is YYREEE in the germline V gene (reference sequence). The CDR3 loop is CASSLEGETEAFL. CDR3 DNA: TGTGCCAGCAGCTTGGAGGGGGAAACTGAAGCTTTCCTT.

This clone was recorded a few times. The chain combines TRBV19 with TRBJ2-1; 9 nucleotides agree with TRBD1. V gave up 5 bases and J gave up 0 bases; unmatched junction bases: 2. The CDR3 covers 15 residues. Per germline, CDR1 LNHDA and CDR2 SQIVND (reference sequence). In DNA form, the CDR3 reads TGTGCCAGTAGTTTGACAGGGGGCTCCTACAATGAGCAGTTCTTC. It yields the protein CASSLTGGSYNEQFF. Full variable domain (remainder filled in from reference TRBV19 and TRBJ2-1): DGGITQSPKYLFRKEGQNVTLSCEQNLNHDAMYWYRQDPGQGLRLIYYSQIVNDFQKGDIAEGYSVSREKKESFPLTVTSAQKNPTAFYLCASSLTGGSYNEQFFGPGTRLTVL.

The chain combines TRBV4-1 with TRBJ1-5; the match to TRBD1 covers 8 bases. CDR1 is MGHRA, CDR2 YSYEKL, per germline. V was clipped by 0 bases and J by 6 bases; unmatched bases: 7. The CDR3 runs 16 residues. The CDR3 region is CASSQDVAGGGQPQHF. The CDR3 nucleotides are TGCGCCAGCAGCCAAGATGTCGCAGGGGGCGGTCAGCCCCAGCATTTT.

The chain couples TRBV11-2 to TRBJ1-4; 8 bases agree with TRBD1. Germline V lookup: CDR1 SGHAT, CDR2 FQNNGV. Trimming cost V 3 bases and J 7 bases; bases outside gene matches: 10. This CDR3 has 16 residues. CDR3 DNA: TGTGCCAGCAGCTTCCGGGCCGAGACAGGGGTTGAAAAACTGTTTTTT. It is translated as CASSFRAETGVEKLFF.

The chain links TRBV7-9 to TRBJ1-2; 7 positions match TRBD1. The CDR3 runs to 13 residues. Trimming cost V 5 bases and J 3 bases; bases outside gene matches: 3. CDR1 SEHNR and CDR2 FQNEAQ come from the germline V gene (reference sequence). CDR3 protein: CASSEGQYYGYTF. CDR3 coding DNA: TGTGCCAGCAGCGAGGGACAGTACTATGGCTACACCTTC.

The chain recombines TRBV19 with TRBJ2-6; 9 positions agree with TRBD1. Germline V CDR1 and CDR2: LNHDA, SQIVND (reference sequence). The CDR3 length is 19 residues. Trimming at V came to 3 bases and at J to 5 bases, leaving 14 bases not matched to a gene. The CDR3, as DNA: TGTGCCAGTAGTATCGGTCCCACTCGGACAGGGGCGCGGGCCAACGTCCTGACTTTC. As protein: CASSIGPTRTGARANVLTF. Complete variable domain (other parts from reference TRBV19 and TRBJ2-6): DGGITQSPKYLFRKEGQNVTLSCEQNLNHDAMYWYRQDPGQGLRLIYYSQIVNDFQKGDIAEGYSVSREKKESFPLTVTSAQKNPTAFYLCASSIGPTRTGARANVLTFGAGSRLTVL.